This entry is about one T cell receptor beta chain. The antigen remains unidentified. Profiling relied on immunoSEQ multiplex PCR, and the TCRdb table lists in-frame clones only, not all of them. The sample includes about 98,000 clones, 85% to 90% seen only once; the top ten take approximately 5.1%. These data are taken from a study of T cell responses to AZD1222 COVID-19 vaccine. Study-wide context: Second doses that came at about 4 or about 12 weeks were put together. General study points: Spike-specific TCR depth and breadth grew after two AZD1222 doses.

The V gene's germline CDR1 is MNHEY and CDR2 SMNVEV (reference sequence). CDR3 length: 15 residues. Germline trimming cut 4 bases from V and 2 bases from J; bases unmatched to any gene: 7. The V gene is TRBV27, the J gene TRBJ2-7; the match to TRBD1 covers 8 bases. The sequence came from an adult in good health. The specimen comprised peripheral blood, sampled on day 0 of AZD1222 vaccination. CDR3 loop: CASSSRQGRTYEQYF. The CDR3 bases are TGTGCCAGCAGTTCACGACAGGGGAGGACCTACGAGCAGTACTTC.